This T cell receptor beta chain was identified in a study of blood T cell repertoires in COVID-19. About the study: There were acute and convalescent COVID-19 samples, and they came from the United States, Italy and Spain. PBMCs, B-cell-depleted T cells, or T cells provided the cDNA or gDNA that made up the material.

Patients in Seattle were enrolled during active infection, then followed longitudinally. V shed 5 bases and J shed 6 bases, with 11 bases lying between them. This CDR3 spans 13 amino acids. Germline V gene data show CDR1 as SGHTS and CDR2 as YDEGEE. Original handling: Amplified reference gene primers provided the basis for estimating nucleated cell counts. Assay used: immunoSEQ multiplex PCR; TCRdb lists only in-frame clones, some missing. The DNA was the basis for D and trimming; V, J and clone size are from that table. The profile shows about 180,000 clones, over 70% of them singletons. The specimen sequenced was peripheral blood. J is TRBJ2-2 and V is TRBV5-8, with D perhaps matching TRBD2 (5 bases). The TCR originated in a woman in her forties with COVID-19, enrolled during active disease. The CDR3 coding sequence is TGTGCCAGCAGTCCCGGACTGTCCGGGGAGCTGTTTTTT. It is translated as CASSPGLSGELFF.